The clone carrying this T cell receptor beta chain was found a few times. Its antigen is unidentified. The treatment: roughly 11-day PBMC culture with coronavirus spike peptide pools or control peptides (ViraFEST assay). One should note that the unexposed donor's CD4+ T cells were collected before the COVID-19 pandemic (2011-2018). Half the medium was replaced with fresh IL-2 medium on days 3 and 7. CD4+ T cells from unexposed donors were probed, cells permitting, with SARS-CoV-2 S/N and four cold-coronavirus spikes. The data belong to a study of vaccination and CD4 T cells after COVID-19. The wider study: Spike peptides, overlapping and drawn from SARS-CoV-2, HCoV-NL63, HCoV-OC43 and HCoV-229E, were used to stimulate cells.

Germline-derived CDR1 and CDR2 are DFQATT and SNEGSKA (reference sequence). V lost 3 bases to trimming and J lost 3 bases; unmatched junction nucleotides: 3. CDR3 length: 15 amino acids. Cultured CD4+ T-cell DNA underwent Oncomine TCR Beta short-read sequencing. DNA came from CD4+ T cells after culture. Via MiXCR, TCRdb re-called the PCR reads, giving one row per CDR3 protein. Of 11,000 or so distinct CDR3 sequences in the sample, 25% to 30% were seen once. The chain joins TRBV20-1 to TRBJ2-2; TRBD2 matches at 11 bases. Sequenced input: CD4+ T cells from blood, cultured in vitro. The sequence was obtained from a human donor in good health. CDR3 amino acids: CSASPLAGDTGELFF. As DNA, the CDR3 is TGCAGTGCTAGCCCACTAGCGGGAGACACCGGGGAGCTGTTTTTT.